These T cell receptor beta chains were read from a single sample in a study of blood T cell repertoires in COVID-19. Produced via immunoSEQ multiplex PCR; TCRdb's table is partial and in-frame only. The table has over 150,000 clones, roughly 86% seen once; the top ten hold 2.7%. Sequencing input: peripheral blood. The receptors stem from a man aged 35 to 55 with active or convalescent COVID-19. CDR3s include the opening cysteine and the closing phenylalanine or tryptophan. Each record gives: clone size, V gene, J gene, D gene, CDR3 protein, CDR3 DNA. A D gene is named only where the DNA matches it firmly. Clone size is shown for a subset of rows, as once, few, many or a class of expanded clone.

>.|TRBV18|TRBJ2-7|.
CASSSTRRYGYEQYF
TGTGCCAGCTCATCAACAAGAAGGTACGGGTACGAGCAGTACTTC
>.|TRBV5-1|TRBJ1-2|.
CASTQGASLNYGYTF
TGCGCCAGCACCCAAGGGGCCTCTTTAAACTATGGCTACACCTTC
>.|TRBV19|TRBJ1-4|.
CASSISPEREKLFF
TGTGCCAGTAGTATTAGCCCGGAGCGGGAAAAACTGTTTTTT
>.|TRBV12-3/TRBV12-4|TRBJ1-2|.
CASSLSFYGYTF
TGTGCCAGCAGTTTATCGTTCTATGGCTACACCTTC
>.|TRBV19|TRBJ1-1|.
CASSIGGGVGIDTEAFF
TGTGCCAGTAGTATAGGGGGAGGGGTAGGGATCGACACTGAAGCTTTCTTT
>.|TRBV5-1|TRBJ2-3|.
CASSLRWQLHHTQYF
TGCGCCAGCAGCCTCCGTTGGCAATTACACCATACGCAGTATTTT
>.|TRBV28|TRBJ1-5|.
CASRSIPLNQPQHF
TGTGCCAGCAGGAGCATCCCCCTCAATCAGCCCCAGCATTTT
>.|TRBV3-1/TRBV3-2|TRBJ2-5|TRBD1
CASSRGGQGETQYF
TGTGCCAGCAGCCGGGGGGGACAGGGAGAGACCCAGTACTTC
>.|TRBV3-1/TRBV3-2|TRBJ2-2|.
CASRDKNTGELFF
TGTGCCAGCCGGGACAAGAACACCGGGGAGCTGTTTTTT
>.|TRBV28|TRBJ1-2|.
CATAGIIVGRGVYGYTF
TGTGCCACCGCTGGAATTATAGTAGGGCGGGGTGTCTATGGCTACACCTTC
>.|TRBV28|TRBJ2-7|TRBD2
CASRRGGGTSYEQYF
TGTGCCAGCCGGCGTGGCGGGGGGACCTCCTACGAGCAGTACTTC
>.|TRBV2|TRBJ1-2|TRBD1
CASSDGQGGRANYGYTF
TGTGCCAGCAGTGACGGACAGGGTGGGCGAGCTAACTATGGCTACACCTTC
>once|TRBV15|TRBJ2-7|.
CATSSPLRGSTYEQYF
TGTGCCACCAGCAGCCCTTTACGAGGGTCTACCTACGAGCAGTACTTC
>.|TRBV4-1|TRBJ1-2|TRBD1
CASSQGDRPNYGYTF
TGCGCCAGCAGCCAAGGGGACAGGCCGAACTATGGCTACACCTTC
>.|TRBV12-3/TRBV12-4|TRBJ2-7|.
CASSLVIDYEQYF
TGTGCCAGCAGTTTAGTAATAGACTACGAGCAGTACTTC
>.|TRBV4-2|TRBJ2-1|TRBD2
CASSQGIPSGGKEYNEQFF
TGTGCCAGCAGCCAAGGTATCCCCTCGGGGGGTAAAGAGTACAATGAGCAGTTCTTC
>.|TRBV6-2/TRBV6-3|TRBJ2-5|TRBD1
CASSYSRTGVRLSQETQYF
TGTGCCAGCAGTTACTCGAGGACAGGGGTGCGCCTGTCACAAGAGACCCAGTACTTC